This T cell receptor beta chain was captured by sequencing in a study of cytomegalovirus exposure and HLA in healthy donors. Germline V lookup: CDR1 SNHLY, CDR2 FYNNEI. Trimming removed 7 bases from V and 1 base from J, with 22 bases in between. The CDR3 extends over 18 amino acids. This clone has only one observation. The PCR contained 60 Vbeta and 13 Jbeta primers. Only in-frame clones appear in the TCRdb table, and some are missing; sequencing was by immunoSEQ multiplex PCR. Among just over 150,000 clones listed, around 83% were seen once. This clonotype was obtained from a man aged 18 to 29 in good health and CMV-seropositive. Sequencing used PBMCs. This chain connects TRBV2 to TRBJ1-4; D gene unclear. CDR3 region: CASTQIGTVAGTNEKLFF. The CDR3 DNA reads as TGTGCCAGCACCCAAATCGGTACAGTCGCCGGAACTAATGAAAAACTGTTTTTT.